Listed here are 4 T cell receptor beta chains from one sample, sequenced in a study of blood T cell repertoires in COVID-19. Sequencing used immunoSEQ multiplex PCR; TCRdb keeps in-frame clones, though not all of them. The data show around 150,000 clones, roughly 88% seen once. Specimen: peripheral blood. These receptors all come from a woman in her 50s in a cohort sampled during active or convalescent COVID-19.

The V gene is TRBV27, the J gene TRBJ1-6; D possibly corresponds to TRBD1 (6 bases). The CDR3 is 16 residues long. V was clipped by 2 bases and J by 7 bases, with 15 bases between them. Per germline, CDR1 MNHEY and CDR2 SMNVEV (reference sequence). CDR3 region: CASSLLAGGLNSPLHF. The DNA for the CDR3 is TGTGCCAGCAGTTTACTTGCGGGGGGCCTGAATTCACCCCTCCACTTT.

This chain joins TRBV19 and TRBJ1-2; a possible D gene is TRBD1 (5 bases). V gave up 6 bases and J gave up 3 bases, with 11 bases separating them. This CDR3 region has 13 residues. The germline V gene encodes CDR1 LNHDA and CDR2 SQIVND (reference sequence). Here the CDR3 reads CASSPGVDYGYTF. The CDR3 coding sequence is TGTGCCAGTAGCCCGGGGGTCGACTATGGCTACACCTTC.

In its sample, this clone was seen a few times. The V call is TRBV19, the J call TRBJ1-5; TRBD1 matches 11 bases. Germline CDR1 reads LNHDA; CDR2 reads SQIVND (reference sequence). The CDR3 is 17 amino acids. V was clipped by 4 bases and J by 0 bases; unmatched bases: 5. The CDR3 reads CASSSFGTGGSNQPQHF. CDR3 coding DNA: TGTGCCAGTAGTAGTTTCGGGACAGGGGGTAGCAATCAGCCCCAGCATTTT.

This rearrangement joins TRBV4-3 to TRBJ2-3; TRBD2 matches 13 bases. The CDR3 has 17 amino acids. Trimming cost V 1 base and J 6 bases; bases outside gene matches: 7. Germline loops: CDR1 LGHNA, CDR2 YSLEER. CDR3 sequence reads: CASSQATSGGVPDTQYF. The CDR3, as DNA: TGCGCCAGCAGCCAAGCAACTAGCGGGGGGGTCCCCGATACGCAGTATTTT.